The next 22 T cell receptor beta chains were all read from a single sample in a study of blood T cell repertoires in COVID-19. TCRdb's copy holds only in-frame clones and misses some; the assay was immunoSEQ multiplex PCR. The repertoire holds 150,000 or so clones, with roughly 90% as singletons. Sequencing was performed on PBMCs or T cells enriched from blood (not recorded which). Every receptor here comes from a woman aged 40 to 50 who had been exposed to COVID-19.

The genes are TRBV6-1 and TRBJ1-1, with TRBD1 matching over 7 bases. Per germline, CDR1 MNHNS and CDR2 SASEGT. V gave up 2 bases and J gave up 11 bases; unmatched junction bases: 11. The CDR3 is 14 amino acids. The chain's CDR3 is CASSEKGAGLWAFF. DNA for the CDR3: TGTGCCAGCAGTGAAAAGGGGGCAGGGCTTTGGGCTTTCTTT.

Regarding this clone: Other DNA sequences in this specimen translate into the identical CDR3. The chain employs TRBV29-1 and TRBJ1-1; D gene ambiguous. The CDR3 runs to 12 residues. V gave up 6 bases and J gave up 1 base, with 9 bases separating them. The germline V gene has CDR1 SQVTM and CDR2 ANQGSEA. The CDR3 protein is CSVDRQNTEAFF. The CDR3 bases are TGCAGCGTAGACCGACAGAACACTGAAGCTTTCTTT.

The rearrangement links TRBV10-3 to TRBJ2-2; 8 bases agree with TRBD1. The CDR3 consists of 15 residues. The junction had 4 bases not matched to a gene; V was cut back by 6 bases and J by 1 base. Germline values: CDR1 ENHRY, CDR2 SYGVKD. CDR3 amino acids: CAIRDGTGNTGELFF. In DNA, the CDR3 is TGTGCCATCAGGGACGGGACAGGGAACACCGGGGAGCTGTTTTTT.

In its sample, this clone was seen once. The chain joins TRBV21-1 to TRBJ1-1. TRBV21-1 is reported as a pseudogene. The CDR3 is made up of 17 amino acids. CDR3 nucleotide sequence: TGTGCCAGCAGCAAAAAAGGGGCAGGGGAGGGGAACACTGAAGCTTTCTTT. Its protein is CASSKKGAGEGNTEAFF.

This clone was observed once. The chain uses TRBV10-3 and TRBJ2-7; D might be TRBD2 (6 bases). The CDR3 runs 17 residues. The germline V gene has CDR1 ENHRY and CDR2 SYGVKD. Deletions cut 3 bases from V and 2 bases from J, with 20 bases between. The CDR3 loop is CAISDFLGRDYTYEQYF. In nucleotides, the CDR3 is TGTGCCATCAGTGATTTTCTGGGGCGGGATTATACCTACGAGCAGTACTTC.

The chain is built from TRBV7-2 and TRBJ1-4, with 7 nucleotides matching TRBD1. Germline V gives CDR1 SGHTA, CDR2 FQGNSA. The CDR3 loop spans 15 amino acids. V was clipped by 5 bases and J by 1 base; unmatched bases: 4. The CDR3 nucleotides read TGTGCCAGCAGCCTCGACAGGGAAACTAATGAAAAACTGTTTTTT. The encoded protein is CASSLDRETNEKLFF.

This chain uses TRBV4-1 with TRBJ2-1; TRBD2 agrees at 7 bases. The V segment lost 7 bases and the J segment 4 bases; nucleotides outside the gene matches: 7. Per germline, CDR1 MGHRA and CDR2 YSYEKL. CDR3 length equals 14 residues. The CDR3 sequence is CASNLASGYNEQFF. In nucleotides, the CDR3 is TGCGCCAGCAATTTGGCTAGCGGATACAATGAGCAGTTCTTC.

The chain employs TRBV11-2 and TRBJ2-7; the D gene is possibly TRBD1 (6 bases). The ends were cut back, 5 bases at V and 2 bases at J, with 13 bases in the middle. The germline V gene encodes CDR1 SGHAT and CDR2 FQNNGV. This CDR3 comprises 14 residues. The DNA of the CDR3 is TGTGCCAGCAGCCGGCCGACAGGCCCCTACGAGCAGTACTTC. Protein sequence: CASSRPTGPYEQYF. Combining the CDR3 with reference TRBV11-2 and TRBJ2-7 gives the whole variable domain EAGVAQSPRYKIIEKRQSVAFWCNPISGHATLYWYQQILGQGPKLLIQFQNNGVVDDSQLPKDRFSAERLKGVDSTLKIQPAKLEDSAVYLCASSRPTGPYEQYFGPGTRLTVT.

This clone showed up many times. The rearrangement joins TRBV11-3 to TRBJ2-1; TRBD2 matches 8 bases. Per the germline V gene, CDR1 is SGHNT and CDR2 is YENEEA. Trimming cost V 5 bases and J 3 bases; bases outside gene matches: 3. This CDR3 spans 14 amino acids. Here the CDR3 reads CASSSGGNYNEQFF. Here the CDR3 DNA reads TGTGCCAGCAGCAGCGGGGGCAACTACAATGAGCAGTTCTTC.

This clone was seen only once. The chain recombines TRBV10-2 with TRBJ1-2, with 7 bases lining up with TRBD1. CDR3 length equals 14 residues. J was trimmed by 4 bases and V by 8 bases; bases with no gene match: 10. The germline V gene encodes CDR1 WSHSY and CDR2 SAAADI. In nucleotides, the CDR3 is TGCGCCAGCGTTGACAGGGTAGACGCCTATGGCTACACCTTC. Translation gives CASVDRVDAYGYTF.

The chain links TRBV2 to TRBJ2-5, with 7 bases matching TRBD1. This CDR3 region has 12 residues. CDR1 SNHLY and CDR2 FYNNEI come from the germline V gene. Trimming removed 10 bases from V and 3 bases from J; junction bases left unmatched: 5. The CDR3, as DNA: TGTGCCACATTTCAGGGGGAAGAGACCCAGTACTTC. Translated: CATFQGEETQYF.

This clone was recorded once. The rearrangement uses TRBV9 and TRBJ2-1; D is possibly TRBD2 (6 bases). With 2 bases removed from V and 0 bases from J, the gap between germline ends came to 12 bases. There are 16 residues in the CDR3. Germline V gene sequence: CDR1 SGDLS, CDR2 YYNGEE. The CDR3 DNA reads TGTGCCAGCAGCGTTACTAGCCTAAGCTCCTACAATGAGCAGTTCTTC. Translated: CASSVTSLSSYNEQFF.

The rearrangement uses TRBV10-2 and TRBJ1-1, with TRBD1 matching 8 bases. V was pared by 5 bases and J by 4 bases, with 3 bases of the junction left unmatched. Germline CDR1 and CDR2: WSHSY and SAAADI. The CDR3 has 13 amino acids. The CDR3 sequence is CASSTQGGTEAFF. The CDR3 DNA reads as TGCGCCAGCAGTACACAGGGGGGCACTGAAGCTTTCTTT.

The chain joins TRBV19 to TRBJ1-5; 8 bases are a match to TRBD1. The CDR3 covers 14 residues. Trimming removed 8 bases from V and 0 bases from J; junction bases left unmatched: 3. The germline CDR1 and CDR2 sequences are LNHDA and SQIVND (reference sequence). The CDR3 is CASGQGLSNQPQHF. The CDR3 DNA sequence: TGTGCCAGTGGACAGGGACTTAGCAATCAGCCCCAGCATTTT.

A few counts support this clone. The CDR3 protein is CASRTVSHPNTGELFF. The CDR3, as DNA: TGTGCCAGTAGAACAGTAAGCCACCCTAACACCGGGGAGCTGTTTTTT. The J gene is TRBJ2-2, the V gene TRBV19, with D hard to call. V was trimmed by 6 bases and J by 2 bases, leaving 16 bases between them. The germline gives CDR1 LNHDA, CDR2 SQIVND (reference sequence). This CDR3 has 16 residues.

The rearrangement uses TRBV10-2 and TRBJ1-2; D unresolved. The V end was cut by 0 bases, the J end by 8 bases, with 10 bases between. Germline V gene data show CDR1 as WSHSY and CDR2 as SAAADI. The CDR3 consists of 13 residues. In nucleotides, the CDR3 is TGCGCCAGCAGTGAGTCTCGCGATCGCGGCTACACCTTC. Protein sequence: CASSESRDRGYTF.

The chain carries TRBV11-2 and TRBJ2-7; maybe TRBD1 (5 bases). CDR3 length: 13 residues. From germline, CDR1 is SGHAT and CDR2 FQNNGV. Trimming pared 4 bases from V and 0 bases from J, leaving 7 bases between. The CDR3 reads CASSYRISYEQYF. The CDR3 region has the DNA TGTGCCAGCAGCTACAGGATCTCCTACGAGCAGTACTTC. The full variable domain, with the rest looked up from reference TRBV11-2 and TRBJ2-7, is EAGVAQSPRYKIIEKRQSVAFWCNPISGHATLYWYQQILGQGPKLLIQFQNNGVVDDSQLPKDRFSAERLKGVDSTLKIQPAKLEDSAVYLCASSYRISYEQYFGPGTRLTVT.

This rearrangement joins TRBV4-1 to TRBJ1-3, with D perhaps matching TRBD1 (6 bases). The CDR3 extends over 15 amino acids. Trimming took 0 bases from V and 2 from J, leaving 8 bases between them. Germline-derived CDR1 and CDR2 are MGHRA and YSYEKL. CDR3 sequence: CASSQESGAGNTIYF. CDR3 coding DNA: TGCGCCAGCAGCCAAGAATCAGGGGCTGGAAACACCATATATTTT.

The V and J genes are TRBV11-2 and TRBJ1-1; 9 positions agree with TRBD1. The germline gives CDR1 SGHAT, CDR2 FQNNGV. The CDR3 runs 11 residues. Trimming took 11 bases from V and 7 from J; bases not matched to a gene: 5. The CDR3 region has the DNA TGTGCCGTACAGGGGGCTGATGAAGCTTTCTTT. Protein: CAVQGADEAFF.

This chain links TRBV10-3 with TRBJ2-1; 12 positions agree with TRBD2. With V trimmed by 10 bases and J by 7 bases, 5 bases remained unmatched. The CDR3 sequence is 13 residues long. CDR1 is ENHRY, CDR2 SYGVKD, per germline. This CDR3 is CATSGTSGNEQFF. The CDR3 DNA reads TGTGCCACCTCCGGGACTAGCGGGAATGAGCAGTTCTTC.

This clone was seen once. The chain has TRBV18 and TRBJ2-5, with D tentatively TRBD1 (5 bases). The V end lost 4 bases, the J end lost 5 bases, and 8 bases lay between the germline ends. Germline values: CDR1 KGHSH, CDR2 LQKENI. The CDR3 covers 12 residues. CDR3 in amino acids: CASSLTVETQYF. CDR3 coding DNA: TGTGCCAGCTCACTGACAGTGGAGACCCAGTACTTC.

This clone was detected only a few times. This sequence joins TRBV18 and TRBJ2-7, with D perhaps matching TRBD1 (6 bases). CDR1 is KGHSH, CDR2 LQKENI, per germline. Trimming pared 4 bases from V and 3 bases from J, leaving 10 bases between. This CDR3 is built from 13 residues. CDR3: CASSRAGDYEQYF. CDR3 DNA sequence: TGTGCCAGCTCACGCGCAGGGGACTACGAGCAGTACTTC.